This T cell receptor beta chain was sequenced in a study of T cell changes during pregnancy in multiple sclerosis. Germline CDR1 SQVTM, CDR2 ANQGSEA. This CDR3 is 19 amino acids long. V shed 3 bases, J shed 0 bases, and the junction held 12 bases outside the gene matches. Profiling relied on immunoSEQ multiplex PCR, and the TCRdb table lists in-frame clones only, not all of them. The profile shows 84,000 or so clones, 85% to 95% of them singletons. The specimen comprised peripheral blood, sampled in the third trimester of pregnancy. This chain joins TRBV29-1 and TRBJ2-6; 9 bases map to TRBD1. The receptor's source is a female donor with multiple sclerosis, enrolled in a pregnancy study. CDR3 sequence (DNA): TGCAGCGTTGAGAGGAACCGGGACAGGGTACTCTCTGGGGCCAACGTCCTGACTTTC. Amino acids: CSVERNRDRVLSGANVLTF.